A selection of T cell receptor beta chains follows, all from one sample in a study of blood T cell repertoires in COVID-19. Libraries were prepared by immunoSEQ multiplex PCR; TCRdb keeps only in-frame clonotypes and omits some of them. Among 270,000 or so clones listed, around 85% were seen once. The sequenced sample consisted of peripheral blood. These receptor sequences come from a woman aged 25 to 39 with COVID-19, enrolled during active disease. Both conserved end residues are part of each CDR3. The D gene is left open where the match is weak.

>TRBV4-1|TRBJ2-1|NA
CASSQELGLTPHEQFF
>TRBV5-1|TRBJ1-5|TRBD1
CASSVGTVGQPQHF
>TRBV2|TRBJ1-3|NA
CASSPQGSYGNTIYF
>TRBV30|TRBJ1-2|NA
CAWSGGLRWYGYTF
>TRBV19|TRBJ2-2|NA
CASGRGGNTGELFF
>TRBV6-4|TRBJ1-3|TRBD1
CASSDTGESGNTIYF
>TRBV4-1|TRBJ2-7|NA
CASSETTGSVYEQYF
>TRBV18|TRBJ1-1|TRBD1
CASSPPWGQGAPNTEAFF
>TRBV30|TRBJ2-3|TRBD2
CAWSEGLAPTDTQYF
>TRBV5-4|TRBJ2-1|NA
CASSTTDSGHRSYNEQFF
>TRBV9|TRBJ1-3|NA
CASRGGGNTIYF
>TRBV5-6|TRBJ2-5|TRBD1
CASSQDEQGAKTQYF
>TRBV28|TRBJ2-7|NA
CASSFNDGGYEQYF